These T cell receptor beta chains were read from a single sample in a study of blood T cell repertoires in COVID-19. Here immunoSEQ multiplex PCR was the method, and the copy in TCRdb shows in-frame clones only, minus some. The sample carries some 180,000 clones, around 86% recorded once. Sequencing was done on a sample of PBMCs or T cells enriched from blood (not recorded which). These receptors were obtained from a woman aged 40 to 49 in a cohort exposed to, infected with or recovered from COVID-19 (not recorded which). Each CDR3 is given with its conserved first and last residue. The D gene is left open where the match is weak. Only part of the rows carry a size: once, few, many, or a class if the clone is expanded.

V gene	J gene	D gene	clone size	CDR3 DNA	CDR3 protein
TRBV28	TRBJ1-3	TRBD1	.	TGTGCCAGCAGTCCGACCGGGACAGAAAGAAACACCATATATTTT	CASSPTGTERNTIYF
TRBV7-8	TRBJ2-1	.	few	TGTGCCAGCAGCCAGAGGCGCGGAGTCAACAATGAGCAGTTCTTC	CASSQRRGVNNEQFF
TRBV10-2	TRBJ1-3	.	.	TGCGCCAGCAGTGAGTCGGGGGGGACTGGAAACACCATATATTTT	CASSESGGTGNTIYF
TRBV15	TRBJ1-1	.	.	TGTGCCACCAGCAGAGATCGTATAAGACTTAACACTGAAGCTTTCTTT	CATSRDRIRLNTEAFF
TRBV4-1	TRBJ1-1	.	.	TGCGCCAGCAGCCAAGATCAGGGTGAAGCTTTCTTT	CASSQDQGEAFF
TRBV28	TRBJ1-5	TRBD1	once	TGTGCCAGCAGTTTAGACCCGGGACAGGGACGCCAGCCCCAGCATTTT	CASSLDPGQGRQPQHF
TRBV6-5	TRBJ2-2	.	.	TGTGCCAGTGGGACTTCCCGAGCCGGGGAGCTGTTTTTT	CASGTSRAGELFF
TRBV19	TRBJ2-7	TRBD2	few	TGTGCCAGTAGTGGGACCGGGGGGGGATCTAGGATCTCCTACGAGCAGTACTTC	CASSGTGGGSRISYEQYF
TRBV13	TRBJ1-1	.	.	TGTGCCAGCAGCTCCTACAGGAGCACTGAAGCTTTCTTT	CASSSYRSTEAFF
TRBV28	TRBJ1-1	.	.	TGTGCCAGCAGTTATCCGGTGAACACTGAAGCTTTCTTT	CASSYPVNTEAFF
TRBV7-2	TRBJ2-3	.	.	TGTGCCAGCAGCACCTCCGGGACACTCCTAGATACGCAGTATTTT	CASSTSGTLLDTQYF
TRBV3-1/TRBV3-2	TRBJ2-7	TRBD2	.	TGTGCCAGCAGCCAAGATGTGGGGGGGGCCTACGAGCAGTACTTC	CASSQDVGGAYEQYF
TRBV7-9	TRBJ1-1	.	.	TGTGCCAGCAGCCTATATGCGGGGGATAACACTGAAGCTTTCTTT	CASSLYAGDNTEAFF
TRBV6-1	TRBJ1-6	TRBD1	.	TGTGCCAGCAGTGAACAGGGGGCTTCACCCCTCCACTTT	CASSEQGASPLHF
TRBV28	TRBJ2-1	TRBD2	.	TGTGCCAGCAAAAAAGGAGAGCCGCTAGCGGGGGGGAATGAGCAGTTCTTC	CASKKGEPLAGGNEQFF
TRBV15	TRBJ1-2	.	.	TGTGCCACCAGCAGAGATGGATCAGGGTCCTTCTATGGCTACACCTTC	CATSRDGSGSFYGYTF
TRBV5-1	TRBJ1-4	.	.	TGCGCCAGCAGCTTGTGGGACACGAATGAAAAACTGTTTTTT	CASSLWDTNEKLFF
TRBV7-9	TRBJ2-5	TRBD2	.	TGTGCCAGCAGCTTAGCGGAAGAGACTAGCGGGAGTTTGGAAGAGACCCAGTACTTC	CASSLAEETSGSLEETQYF
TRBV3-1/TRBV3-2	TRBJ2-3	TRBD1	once	TGTGCCAGCAGTTTCGGACAGGGGAGCACAGATACGCAGTATTTT	CASSFGQGSTDTQYF
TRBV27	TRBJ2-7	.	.	TGTGCCAGCAGCTATACACCTAGGGACAACGAGCAGTACTTC	CASSYTPRDNEQYF
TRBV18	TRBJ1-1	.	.	TGTGCCAGCTCACCGCACGCCGGGGGGGACACTGAAGCTTTCTTT	CASSPHAGGDTEAFF
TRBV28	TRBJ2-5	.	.	TGTGCCAGCAGTCCGGACACCCCTGAGCGAGAGACCCAGTACTTC	CASSPDTPERETQYF
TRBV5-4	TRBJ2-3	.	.	TGTGCCAGCAGCTTGGGTCTGGGCCGCACAGATACGCAGTATTTT	CASSLGLGRTDTQYF
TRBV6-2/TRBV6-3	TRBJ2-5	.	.	TGTGCCAGCAGCAGACTCTACCAAGAGACCCAGTACTTC	CASSRLYQETQYF
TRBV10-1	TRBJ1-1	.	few	TGCGCCAGCAGTGAGTCCGGAGGGGTGACTGAAGCTTTCTTT	CASSESGGVTEAFF
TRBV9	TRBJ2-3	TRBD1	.	TGTGCCAGCAGCGCGGGAACAGGGGGCTTTGCAGATACGCAGTATTTT	CASSAGTGGFADTQYF
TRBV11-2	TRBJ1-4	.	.	TGTGCCAGCAGCTTAGTGAGAGAAGCTCGGAATGAAAAACTGTTTTTT	CASSLVREARNEKLFF
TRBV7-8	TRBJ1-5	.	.	TGTGCCAGCAGCAGGGGGGGGCGAAATAGCAATCAGCCCCAGCATTTT	CASSRGGRNSNQPQHF
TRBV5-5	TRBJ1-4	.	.	TGTGCCAGCAGCTTGGCGTATTCGGGGAGAGGCGAAAAACTGTTTTTT	CASSLAYSGRGEKLFF
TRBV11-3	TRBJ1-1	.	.	TGTGCCAGCAGCTTAGGCTTGGCCACTGAAGCTTTCTTT	CASSLGLATEAFF
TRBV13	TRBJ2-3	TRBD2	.	TGTGCCAGCAGCTTATGGGTAGCGGGGGGCCGGGATACGCAGTATTTT	CASSLWVAGGRDTQYF
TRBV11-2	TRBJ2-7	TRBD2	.	TGTGCCAGCAGCTTAGATCCCCCGGGGGGGAGGGACGAGCAGTACTTC	CASSLDPPGGRDEQYF
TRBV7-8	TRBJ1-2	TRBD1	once	TGTGCCAGCAGCTTAAGTACCGGGACAGTGGGTGGCTACACCTTC	CASSLSTGTVGGYTF
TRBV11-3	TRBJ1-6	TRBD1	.	TGTGCCAGCAGCTTAGCTGGGACAGGTCAGAAGTCACCCCTCCACTTT	CASSLAGTGQKSPLHF
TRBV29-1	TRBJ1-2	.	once	TGCAGCGGTGGAACGGGGTCTAACTATGGCTACACCTTC	CSGGTGSNYGYTF
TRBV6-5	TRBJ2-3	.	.	TGTGCCACCGGGGACCCCTCGGGAGCAGATACGCAGTATTTT	CATGDPSGADTQYF
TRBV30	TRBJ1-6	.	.	TGTGCCTGGAGTTTTCCTCGGGTTACGGCGTCACCCCTCCACTTT	CAWSFPRVTASPLHF
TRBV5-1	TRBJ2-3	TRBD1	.	TGCGCCAGCAGCATCGGACAGGGCGGAGATACGCAGTATTTT	CASSIGQGGDTQYF
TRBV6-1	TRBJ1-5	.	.	TGTGCCAGCAGTGAATGGACTGGGGGCAATCAGCCCCAGCATTTT	CASSEWTGGNQPQHF
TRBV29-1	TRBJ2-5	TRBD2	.	TGCAGCGTTGGTCATCTGCCTAGCGGACAAGAGACCCAGTACTTC	CSVGHLPSGQETQYF
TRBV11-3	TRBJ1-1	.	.	TGTGCCAGCAGCCCCTCCGGGACAATAAACACTGAAGCTTTCTTT	CASSPSGTINTEAFF
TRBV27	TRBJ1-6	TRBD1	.	TGTGCCAGCAGTTTAGCTGGTCGGGGACAGGGGGCCGGTTACCTTAATTCACCCCTCCACTTT	CASSLAGRGQGAGYLNSPLHF
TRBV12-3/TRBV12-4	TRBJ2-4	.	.	TGTGCCAGCAGCAGTGACAGTAAAAACATTCAGTACTTC	CASSSDSKNIQYF
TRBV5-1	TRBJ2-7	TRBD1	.	TGCGCCAGCAGCCCCCGGACAGGCCCCTACGAGCAGTACTTC	CASSPRTGPYEQYF
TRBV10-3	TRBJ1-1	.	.	TGTGCCATCAGTGAGTCAAGGGAGATTGAAGCTTTCTTT	CAISESREIEAFF
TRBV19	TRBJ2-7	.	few	TGTGCCAGTAGCCCAGGGTCCTACGAGCAGTACTTC	CASSPGSYEQYF
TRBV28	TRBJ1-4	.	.	TGTGCCAGCAGTTCAGGGCTCAATGAAAAACTGTTTTTT	CASSSGLNEKLFF
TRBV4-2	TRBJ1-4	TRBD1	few	TGTGCCAGCAGCCAAAGGATTCAGGGGGCGCTGGGTGAAAAACTGTTTTTT	CASSQRIQGALGEKLFF
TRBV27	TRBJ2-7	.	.	TGTGCCAGCAGTTTATTTGGCCGCGAGCAGTACTTC	CASSLFGREQYF
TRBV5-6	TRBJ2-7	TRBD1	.	TGTGCCAGCAGCTTGTACGGGACAGGGAACGAGCAGTACTTC	CASSLYGTGNEQYF
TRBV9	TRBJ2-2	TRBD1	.	TGTGCCAGCAGCGCCCGACAGGGTAGCGCCGGGGAGCTGTTTTTT	CASSARQGSAGELFF
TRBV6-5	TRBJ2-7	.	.	TGTGCCAGCAGTTACTCCCCTGGCAGCTCCTACGAGCAGTACTTC	CASSYSPGSSYEQYF
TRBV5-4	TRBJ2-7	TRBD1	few	TGTGCCAGCAGCGAGGGACAGGGGGCGGTCGACGAGCAGTACTTC	CASSEGQGAVDEQYF
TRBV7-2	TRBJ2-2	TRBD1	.	TGTGCCAGCAGCCCTAGGACAGGGGCGAACACCGGGGAGCTGTTTTTT	CASSPRTGANTGELFF
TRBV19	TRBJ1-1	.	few	TGTGCCAGTAAGCGCGCAGGGATGAACACTGAAGCTTTCTTT	CASKRAGMNTEAFF